This T cell receptor (beta chain) came from a study of blood T cell repertoires in COVID-19 (dated by TCRdb to the early 2020s). The study in broad terms: Samples covering the acute and convalescent phases of COVID-19 were provided by collaborators in the United States, Italy and Spain. The material from the prospective study consisted of cDNA or gDNA derived from T cells, B-cell-depleted T cells, or PBMCs. The dataset comprised deeply sampled blood TCRbeta repertoires from subjects exposed to, actively infected with, or recovered from COVID-19. The repertoires were released in a freely available public database meant as a resource for research on the immune response to SARS-CoV-2. The samples were drawn from the first 160 participants of the ongoing ImmuneRACE study and from over 950 subjects provided by 6 global collaborators. Nearly every sample came with metadata listing a de-identified subject ID, COVID-19 status, age in years and sex. Where available, HLA class I and class II types were taken from metadata supplied by the sample provider and were not determined by assay-based typing.

The investigation overall reported the following: Clinical and demographic metadata were provided uncurated, with the amount varying by source and participant.

Per the germline V gene, LGHNA is the CDR1 and YNFKEQ is the CDR2. The CDR3 runs 14 residues from the cysteine to the phenylalanine. The retained sequence is limited to the CDR3, 42 bases, with the frame set at the first base. Trimming at the junction amounts to 0 bases on V and 6 bases on J, and the germline ends lie 12 bases apart. The collaborating institutions used their own protocols to collect whole blood in K2EDTA tubes. For TCRbeta analysis, collaborator samples were shipped as frozen whole blood, as isolated PBMCs, or as DNA extracted from either sample type. TCRbeta CDR3 regions were amplified from genomic DNA by means of the immunoSEQ Assay, a bias-controlled multiplex PCR. Regarding the original processing steps: Nucleated cell counts per sample were estimated from amplification of reference gene primers within the assay. To quantify the absolute abundance of each unique TCRbeta CDR3 rearrangement, sequence reads were collapsed and filtered. For each sample, productive Simpson clonality was calculated as the square root of Simpson's diversity index over productive rearrangements. Entries here come from immuneACCESS through TCRdb and include only in-frame sequences with V and J called. Some clones fail to appear in such tables; in the studies checked, an unresolved V gene covers under half of the shortfall, and the cause of the remainder is unknown. V, J and clone size were drawn from that table, and D and trimming were deduced from the DNA. The sample records over 350,000 clones, roughly 91% of which are singletons. 4.3% of the sample goes to the ten largest clones.

With regard to this clone: What this receptor recognizes is not known. Within one base of it there is no much larger clone, and no base qualities were kept.

The sample consisted of peripheral blood. The receptor's source is a woman in her twenties or thirties with acute or convalescent COVID-19. The chain is encoded by TRBV4-2 joined to TRBJ2-7, with a weak D call of TRBD1 (5 bases match). The CDR3 protein is CASSQESGLREQYF. At the DNA level, the sequence is TGTGCCAGCAGCCAAGAGTCAGGGCTGCGCGAGCAGTACTTC.